These 10 T cell receptor beta chains originate from one sample sequenced in a study of T-cell reconstitution after alpha-beta-depleted transplantation in children. It was with unique molecular identifiers that the TCRbeta library was prepared. MiXCR, run by TCRdb on the PCR reads, gives a single entry per CDR3 protein. The data contain about 580,000 distinct CDR3 sequences, about 21% of them singletons. The specimen comprised PBMCs, mostly from graft donor cells, sampled 360 days after TCRalphabeta/CD19-depleted stem cell transplant. These receptors were obtained from a boy less than two years old who had a stem cell transplant for acute myeloid leukemia, so the T cells may come from the graft donor.

The J gene is TRBJ1-2, the V gene TRBV20-1; unclear D gene. V shed 4 bases and J shed 0 bases, with 21 bases lying between them. This CDR3 has 17 residues. Germline V gene data show CDR1 as DFQATT and CDR2 as SNEGSKA (reference sequence). The CDR3 DNA sequence: TGCAGTGCTATGCTTTGGGCCACGACCAGCCCTAACTATGGCTACACCTTC. Translation: CSAMLWATTSPNYGYTF.

This clonotype was counted a few times. The V call is TRBV6-5, the J call TRBJ2-2; the match to TRBD2 covers 9 bases. The V and J ends lost 1 base and 4 bases, in that order; junction bases with no gene match: 13. This CDR3 is 19 amino acids long. Germline V gives CDR1 MNHEY, CDR2 SVGAGI. This CDR3 reads CASSYFGSVLAGSTGELFF. CDR3 in DNA: TGTGCCAGCAGTTACTTCGGTTCGGTTCTAGCGGGGAGCACCGGGGAGCTGTTTTTT.

At least ten counts were recorded for this clonotype. The genes are TRBV20-1 and TRBJ1-2, with 8 bases aligning to TRBD1. The CDR3 covers 13 residues. In germline, CDR1 is DFQATT, CDR2 SNEGSKA (reference sequence). V was pared by 3 bases and J by 2 bases, with 2 bases of the junction left unmatched. The DNA for the CDR3 is TGCAGTGCTAGGGACAGGGTAAACTATGGCTACACCTTC. Translated: CSARDRVNYGYTF.

The gene calls are TRBV20-1 and TRBJ2-1; 7 bases are a match to TRBD2. From germline, CDR1 is DFQATT and CDR2 SNEGSKA (reference sequence). The V gene end was trimmed by 3 bases and the J gene end by 8 bases; junction bases not matched to a gene: 16. This CDR3 has 16 amino acids. CDR3 coding DNA: TGCAGTGCTAGGGGCCGGGGGACTACTTTTATCGATGAGCAGTTCTTC. This codes for CSARGRGTTFIDEQFF.

The rearrangement joins TRBV28 to TRBJ1-1; tentatively, D is TRBD1 (6 bases). The CDR3 length is 13 residues. Between the trimmed V and J ends, which lost 8 bases and 1 base, there was a span of 11 bases. Germline V lookup: CDR1 MDHEN, CDR2 SYDVKM. CDR3 loop: CASLPGANTEAFF. The CDR3 DNA reads TGTGCCAGCCTACCAGGGGCGAACACTGAAGCTTTCTTT.

This chain links TRBV9 with TRBJ2-3; D remains ambiguous. The CDR3 consists of 12 residues. Germline CDR1 reads SGDLS; CDR2 reads YYNGEE. Trimming removed 0 bases at V and 6 bases at J, with 5 bases between. CDR3 loop: CASSVDADTQYF. The CDR3 DNA reads TGTGCCAGCAGCGTAGATGCGGATACGCAGTATTTT.

The rearrangement links TRBV27 to TRBJ2-6; D might be TRBD1 (6 bases). This CDR3 comprises 16 residues. Germline CDR1 reads MNHEY; CDR2 reads SMNVEV (reference sequence). V was pared by 1 base and J by 4 bases, with 11 bases between. The CDR3 here is CASSLLTGNGANVLTF. CDR3 DNA sequence: TGTGCCAGCAGTTTATTAACAGGGAACGGGGCCAACGTCCTGACTTTC.

The chain has TRBV7-6 and TRBJ2-1, with 11 bases matching TRBD2. With 2 bases clipped from V and 5 bases from J, the junction kept 17 bases outside the gene matches. The CDR3 contains 20 residues. Germline CDR1 and CDR2: SGHVS and FNYEAQ. The CDR3 spells CASSLRQAHHGTSGNNEQFF. As DNA, the CDR3 is TGTGCCAGCAGCTTACGGCAAGCACATCACGGGACTAGCGGAAACAATGAGCAGTTCTTC.

The gene calls are TRBV20-1 and TRBJ2-1; D ambiguous. The V gene's germline CDR1 is DFQATT and CDR2 SNEGSKA (reference sequence). This CDR3 is built from 13 residues. V was cut by 0 bases and J by 8 bases, with 11 bases left in between. Here the CDR3 DNA reads TGCAGTGCTAGAGAGGGTTCGGAAGATGAGCAGTTCTTC. Protein sequence: CSAREGSEDEQFF.

The chain uses TRBV29-1 and TRBJ1-1; D is ambiguous. Germline CDR1 and CDR2: SQVTM and ANQGSEA. This CDR3 comprises 12 residues. V lost 7 bases and J 7 bases, leaving 16 bases between the germline ends. Here the CDR3 DNA reads TGCAGCGACCTCATTCGGGCATTTGAAGCTTTCTTT. Its translation is CSDLIRAFEAFF.